The text below deals with one T cell receptor (beta chain). The germline V and J ends were trimmed by 0 bases and 4 bases, with 8 bases remaining between them. CDR1 and CDR2 from the germline V gene are MNHEY and SMNVEV (reference sequence). The CDR3 runs 14 residues. The data were obtained in a study of cytotoxic CD8 clonotypes in ibrutinib-treated CLL. The table came from immunoSEQ multiplex PCR; TCRdb's copy has only in-frame clones and leaves some out. The sample contains about 300,000 clones, more than 70% of which appear only once. The chain is built from TRBV27 and TRBJ2-3; D might be TRBD1 or TRBD2, each matching 5 bases. This sample comprised PBMCs, obtained at disease progression, from a patient treated with ibrutinib. The TCR sequence derives from a human donor with chronic lymphocytic leukemia. The CDR3 is CASSLSVGADTQYF. The CDR3 DNA reads TGTGCCAGCAGTTTATCCGTGGGGGCAGATACGCAGTATTTT.